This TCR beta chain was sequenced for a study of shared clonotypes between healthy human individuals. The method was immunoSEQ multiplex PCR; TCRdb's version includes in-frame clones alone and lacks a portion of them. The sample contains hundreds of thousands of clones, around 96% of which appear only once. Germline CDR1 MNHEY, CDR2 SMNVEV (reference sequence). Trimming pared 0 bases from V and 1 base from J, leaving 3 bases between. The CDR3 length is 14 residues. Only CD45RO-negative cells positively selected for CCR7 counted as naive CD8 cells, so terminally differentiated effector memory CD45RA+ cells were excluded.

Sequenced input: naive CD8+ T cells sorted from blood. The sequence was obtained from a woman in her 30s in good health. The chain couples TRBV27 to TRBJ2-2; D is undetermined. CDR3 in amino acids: CASSLSMNTGELFF. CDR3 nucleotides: TGTGCCAGCAGTTTATCTATGAACACCGGGGAGCTGTTTTTT.